This T cell receptor (beta chain) was captured in a study of blood T cell repertoires in COVID-19. Study-wide background: The United States, Italy and Spain were the sources of the acute and convalescent COVID-19 samples.

Authors' methods: How many nucleated cells were present was estimated from reference gene primer amplification. Profiling relied on immunoSEQ multiplex PCR, and the TCRdb table lists in-frame clones only, not all of them. That table supplies the V and J calls and clone size; D and trimming were determined from the DNA. The table includes fewer than 120,000 clones, about 85% detected once. This CDR3 has 15 residues. The V gene's germline CDR1 is LGHDT and CDR2 YNNKEL (reference sequence). Deletions cut 6 bases from V and 1 base from J, with 12 bases between. J is TRBJ2-2 and V is TRBV3-1 (or the pseudogene TRBV3-2); D might be TRBD2 (6 bases). The receptor's source is a human donor in a cohort sampled during active COVID-19. Source material: peripheral blood. DNA of the CDR3: TGTGCCAGCAGTCTCCTGGGACTGAACACCGGGGAGCTGTTTTTT. This translates into CASSLLGLNTGELFF.